This T cell receptor beta chain emerged from a study of vaccination effects on CD4 cells after COVID-19. Overall study: Relative to the second dose, post-vaccine samples were obtained a median of 72 days later. Findings and caveats of the study: Vaccine-induced clones in healthy vaccinees cross-reacted with common cold coronaviruses in only 1 of 255 cases.

ViraFEST expansion of antigen-specific CD4+ T cells with viral peptide pools preceded sequencing. Around day 10 of culture, CD4+ T cells were separated out. Each participant received a vaccine that was either BNT162b2 or mRNA-1273, given as two doses. Testing of the vaccine recipients showed negative nucleocapsid antibodies and no prior SARS-CoV-2 infection. IL-2 medium was substituted for half the medium on days 3 and 7. Note on this clone: What it recognizes is unknown.

Trimming stripped 0 bases from V and 7 bases from J, with 12 bases between. Germline loops: CDR1 GTSNPN, CDR2 SVGIG (reference sequence). The CDR3 spans 13 residues. Clones were read by immunoSEQ multiplex PCR, and TCRdb kept only the in-frame ones, dropping some. The data show fewer than 35,000 clones, with more than 65% seen just once and around 15% held by the top ten. The sample in question was CD4+ T cells from PBMCs cultured with HCoV-229E spike peptides, obtained after COVID-19 vaccination. The chain recombines TRBV30 with TRBJ1-2; no reliable D call. This TCR was sampled from a human donor who received a COVID-19 vaccine. CDR3 region: CAWSVHGVGGYTF. Written as DNA, the CDR3 is TGTGCCTGGAGTGTACATGGGGTTGGTGGCTACACCTTC.